The 28 T cell receptor beta chains listed next were all sequenced from one sample in a study of cytomegalovirus exposure and HLA in healthy donors. The PCR contained 60 Vbeta and 13 Jbeta primers. The method was immunoSEQ multiplex PCR; TCRdb's version includes in-frame clones alone and lacks a portion of them. The repertoire holds roughly 190,000 clones, with 80% to 90% as singletons. The sample was PBMCs. The receptors derive from a man aged 25 to 45 in good health and CMV-seronegative.

The chain uses TRBV2 and TRBJ2-3; D call uncertain. V was pared by 3 bases and J by 3 bases, with 7 bases between. This CDR3 spans 13 amino acids. Germline values: CDR1 SNHLY, CDR2 FYNNEI. CDR3 amino acids: CASSEGPTDTQYF. CDR3 bases: TGTGCCAGCAGTGAGGGCCCAACAGATACGCAGTATTTT. Supplemented by reference TRBV2 and TRBJ2-3, the full variable domain reads EPEVTQTPSHQVTQMGQEVILRCVPISNHLYFYWYRQILGQKVEFLVSFYNNEISEKSEIFDDQFSVERPDGSNFTLKIRSTKLEDSAMYFCASSEGPTDTQYFGPGTRLTVL.

The chain has TRBV2 and TRBJ1-5; D call uncertain. The V and J ends lost 0 bases and 0 bases respectively, with 6 bases between them. CDR1 and CDR2 from the germline V gene are SNHLY and FYNNEI. The CDR3 has 15 amino acids. This CDR3 is CASSEAEYSNQPQHF. CDR3 in DNA: TGTGCCAGCAGTGAAGCTGAGTATAGCAATCAGCCCCAGCATTTT.

This sequence joins TRBV5-4 and TRBJ2-1, with D hard to call. Germline CDR1 reads SGHNT; CDR2 reads YYREEE (reference sequence). This CDR3 is built from 13 residues. Trimming shortened V by 7 bases and J by 5 bases, and 13 bases separated the two germline ends. The CDR3 here is CASETKVNNEQFF. The DNA of the CDR3 is TGTGCCAGCGAAACTAAGGTTAACAATGAGCAGTTCTTC.

The chain joins TRBV30 to TRBJ2-7; 10 positions match TRBD1. The junction had 4 bases not matched to a gene; V was cut back by 2 bases and J by 3 bases. The CDR3 is made up of 14 amino acids. Germline V gives CDR1 GTSNPN, CDR2 SVGIG (reference sequence). The CDR3 sequence: CAWSTGDRGYEQYF. CDR3 nucleotides: TGTGCCTGGAGTACGGGGGACAGGGGCTACGAGCAGTACTTC.

The V and J genes are TRBV11-2 and TRBJ2-7; 9 bases fit TRBD2. V gave up 0 bases and J gave up 2 bases; unmatched junction bases: 5. Germline CDR1 SGHAT, CDR2 FQNNGV. The length of the CDR3 is 16 residues. This chain's CDR3 is CASSLEGSGGPYEQYF. CDR3 nucleotides: TGTGCCAGCAGCTTAGAAGGTAGCGGGGGACCCTACGAGCAGTACTTC.

The chain has TRBV19 and TRBJ2-5; unclear D gene. The germline gives CDR1 LNHDA, CDR2 SQIVND (reference sequence). Trimming took 5 bases from V and 5 from J, leaving 15 bases between them. CDR3 length equals 14 residues. CDR3 nucleotide sequence: TGTGCCAGTAGTCCCGCGGCTAGACCTGAGACCCAGTACTTC. Amino acids: CASSPAARPETQYF.

This clone was seen more than once but under ten times. The rearrangement joins TRBV14 to TRBJ1-2; unclear D gene. Trimming took off 3 bases at V and 8 bases at J, with 13 bases between the two ends. This CDR3 has 13 residues. Germline CDR1 SGHDN, CDR2 FVKESK. The CDR3 nucleotides are TGTGCCAGCAGCCAGGAGAGACGACGCGGCTACACCTTC. Protein: CASSQERRRGYTF.

This chain's CDR3 is CASSPSGDRGLHF. CDR3 in DNA: TGTGCCAGCTCACCGTCGGGGGACAGGGGCCTCCACTTT. The chain is built from TRBV18 and TRBJ1-6; the match to TRBD1 covers 10 bases. V lost 3 bases and J lost 15; bases outside the gene matches: 5. CDR3 length: 13 amino acids. Per the germline V gene, CDR1 is KGHSH and CDR2 is LQKENI.

This clone has a handful of counts. The chain carries TRBV18 and TRBJ2-7; 10 nucleotides align to TRBD1. The CDR3 sequence is 16 residues long. Germline assignment: CDR1 KGHSH and CDR2 LQKENI. Trimming removed 3 bases from V and 1 base from J; junction bases left unmatched: 6. CDR3 sequence: CASSPGQGQGSYEQYF. The CDR3 DNA follows: TGTGCCAGCTCACCGGGACAGGGGCAGGGGTCCTACGAGCAGTACTTC. The entire variable domain, with the rest obtained from reference TRBV18 and TRBJ2-7, is as follows: NAGVMQNPRHLVRRRGQEARLRCSPMKGHSHVYWYRQLPEEGLKFMVYLQKENIIDESGMPKERFSAEFPKEGPSILRIQQVVRGDSAAYFCASSPGQGQGSYEQYFGPGTRLTVT.

V and J are TRBV5-1 and TRBJ2-7; 10 bases align to TRBD2. This CDR3 comprises 16 residues. Per germline, CDR1 SGHRS and CDR2 YFSETQ. Trimming removed 0 bases from V and 5 bases from J; junction bases left unmatched: 8. The CDR3 reads CASSLGGTSGTDEQYF. The CDR3 DNA reads TGCGCCAGCAGCTTGGGTGGTACTAGCGGGACGGACGAGCAGTACTTC. Full variable domain (remainder filled in from reference TRBV5-1 and TRBJ2-7): KAGVTQTPRYLIKTRGQQVTLSCSPISGHRSVSWYQQTPGQGLQFLFEYFSETQRNKGNFPGRFSGRQFSNSRSEMNVSTLELGDSALYLCASSLGGTSGTDEQYFGPGTRLTVT.

V is TRBV7-2 and J is TRBJ1-2; D might be TRBD1 (5 bases). This CDR3 spans 13 amino acids. The ends were cut back, 5 bases at V and 4 bases at J, with 11 bases in the middle. CDR1 and CDR2 from the germline V gene are SGHTA and FQGNSA. CDR3 nucleotides: TGTGCCAGCAGCCACGACAGACGCTATGGCTACACCTTC. Translation gives CASSHDRRYGYTF.

The chain has TRBV5-1 and TRBJ2-1; 11 bases line up with TRBD2. Germline V gives CDR1 SGHRS, CDR2 YFSETQ. Unmatched junction bases numbered 14, after V lost 4 bases and J lost 8 bases. This CDR3 has 17 amino acids. In DNA form, the CDR3 reads TGCGCCAGCAGCCTCAATCGGGGGATAGCGGGAGGGGATGAGCAGTTCTTC. Amino acid sequence: CASSLNRGIAGGDEQFF.

Here the CDR3 DNA reads TGTGCCAGCAGTTTGGGGAGGCGAGCTTTCTTT. This encodes CASSLGRRAFF. This chain connects TRBV28 to TRBJ1-1; no clear D. V lost 3 bases to trimming and J lost 10 bases, with 9 bases between them. From germline, CDR1 is MDHEN and CDR2 SYDVKM. The CDR3 has 11 amino acids.

This chain connects TRBV2 to TRBJ1-5, with D uncertain. There are 13 residues in the CDR3. Germline V gene sequence: CDR1 SNHLY, CDR2 FYNNEI. Trimming removed 7 bases at V and 5 bases at J, with 12 bases between. This chain's CDR3 is CASMPNRDQPQHF. The CDR3 nucleotides are TGTGCCAGCATGCCTAACCGGGATCAGCCCCAGCATTTT.

The chain has TRBV28 and TRBJ2-7, with 11 bases identical to TRBD1. The germline gives CDR1 MDHEN, CDR2 SYDVKM. This CDR3 region has 15 residues. J was trimmed by 7 bases and V by 3 bases; bases with no gene match: 8. The CDR3 region is CASSFRGQGVGEQYF. In nucleotides, the CDR3 is TGTGCCAGCAGTTTCCGGGGACAGGGGGTGGGGGAGCAGTACTTC.

The chain combines TRBV4-1 with TRBJ1-5, with D uncertain. This CDR3 region has 15 residues. The ends were cut back, 3 bases at V and 3 bases at J, with 12 bases in the middle. Germline CDR1 reads MGHRA; CDR2 reads YSYEKL. CDR3 nucleotides: TGCGCCAGCAGCCATGGCTCTGGTCCCAATCAGCCCCAGCATTTT. This translates into CASSHGSGPNQPQHF.

This chain uses TRBV27 with TRBJ2-5; D may be TRBD2 (6 bases). The length of the CDR3 is 14 residues. CDR1 is MNHEY, CDR2 SMNVEV, per germline (reference sequence). The V and J ends lost 2 bases and 4 bases respectively, with 11 bases between them. The CDR3 sequence is CASSLGTPGETQYF. The CDR3 bases are TGTGCCAGCAGTTTAGGGACTCCCGGAGAGACCCAGTACTTC.

The chain is built from TRBV18 and TRBJ1-3; 7 nucleotides align to TRBD1. The junction had 4 bases not matched to a gene; V was cut back by 6 bases and J by 2 bases. This CDR3 has 14 amino acids. Germline V gene data show CDR1 as KGHSH and CDR2 as LQKENI. In nucleotides, the CDR3 is TGTGCCAGCTCCACAGACAGGGCTGGAAACACCATATATTTT. Encoded protein: CASSTDRAGNTIYF.

The chain combines TRBV27 with TRBJ2-1; 13 bases line up with TRBD2. With 3 bases clipped from V and 1 base from J, the junction kept 9 bases outside the gene matches. The germline gives CDR1 MNHEY, CDR2 SMNVEV (reference sequence). The CDR3 has 19 residues. In nucleotides, the CDR3 is TGTGCCAGCAGTTTCCTCACTAGCGGGAGGGCCTTATCCTACAATGAGCAGTTCTTC. This gives the protein CASSFLTSGRALSYNEQFF.

J is TRBJ2-1 and V is TRBV2, with 15 bases lining up with TRBD2. CDR3 length: 16 amino acids. Germline V CDR1 and CDR2: SNHLY, FYNNEI. V was pared by 4 bases and J by 5 bases, with 3 bases of the junction left unmatched. The CDR3 spells CASSGTSGRVDNEQFF. The CDR3 coding sequence is TGTGCCAGCAGTGGGACTAGCGGGAGGGTGGACAATGAGCAGTTCTTC.

This sequence joins TRBV2 and TRBJ1-2; 7 bases fit TRBD1. Germline lookup yields CDR1 SNHLY and CDR2 FYNNEI. With 4 bases clipped from V and 6 bases from J, the junction kept 5 bases outside the gene matches. The CDR3 length is 13 residues. CDR3 sequence reads: CASSVTGTNGYTF. DNA for the CDR3: TGTGCCAGCAGTGTGACAGGGACGAATGGCTACACCTTC.

As concerns this clone: Other DNA sequences in this sample translate to the same CDR3. V is TRBV28 and J is TRBJ1-4, with TRBD1 matching 7 bases. With 5 bases clipped from V and 6 bases from J, the junction kept 12 bases outside the gene matches. Germline V gene sequence: CDR1 MDHEN, CDR2 SYDVKM. CDR3 length: 16 amino acids. CDR3 in DNA: TGTGCCAGCAGTCCCAGACCGGGGCAGGGGGATGAAAAACTGTTTTTT. This encodes CASSPRPGQGDEKLFF.

The chain has TRBV10-3 and TRBJ1-1, with 11 bases identical to TRBD1. The CDR3 runs 15 residues. The ends lost 3 bases at V and 7 bases at J; junction bases unmatched: 7. CDR1 and CDR2 from the germline V gene are ENHRY and SYGVKD. The CDR3 loop reads CAISDNGQGAVEAFF. CDR3 bases: TGTGCCATCAGTGATAACGGACAGGGGGCCGTTGAAGCTTTCTTT.

V is TRBV7-2 and J is TRBJ2-3; D gene unclear. The CDR3 covers 16 residues. Germline V gives CDR1 SGHTA, CDR2 FQGNSA. Trimming took off 3 bases at V and 1 base at J, with 14 bases between the two ends. The CDR3 DNA reads TGTGCCAGCAGCTTTGATGGGCTTCTGGGCACAGATACGCAGTATTTT. Translating it yields CASSFDGLLGTDTQYF.

V usage is TRBV7-9 and J usage is TRBJ1-6, with TRBD1 as a possible D gene (5 bases). The CDR3 contains 16 residues. Germline V gene sequence: CDR1 SEHNR, CDR2 FQNEAQ (reference sequence). V gave up 7 bases and J gave up 4 bases, with 17 bases separating them. The CDR3: CASTLLKGAYNSPLHF. The CDR3 nucleotides are TGTGCCAGCACGCTTCTCAAAGGGGCGTATAATTCACCCCTCCACTTT. The complete variable domain, with remaining parts taken from reference TRBV7-9 and TRBJ1-6, reads DTGVSQNPRHKITKRGQNVTFRCDPISEHNRLYWYRQTLGQGPEFLTYFQNEAQLEKSRLLSDRFSAERPKGSFSTLEIQRTEQGDSAMYLCASTLLKGAYNSPLHFGNGTRLTVT.

This chain connects TRBV11-2 to TRBJ1-2; TRBD1 matches 12 bases. Per germline, CDR1 SGHAT and CDR2 FQNNGV. The trim removed 1 base at V and 4 bases at J, leaving 7 bases unmatched. This CDR3 comprises 17 residues. CDR3 protein: CASSLAGTGGVIYGYTF. The CDR3 region has the DNA TGTGCCAGCAGCTTAGCTGGGACAGGGGGCGTCATCTATGGCTACACCTTC.

The rearrangement links TRBV5-1 to TRBJ1-5; 7 bases fit TRBD1. The length of the CDR3 is 15 residues. The trim removed 0 bases at V and 4 bases at J, leaving 4 bases unmatched. Germline CDR1 SGHRS, CDR2 YFSETQ. This CDR3 reads CASSLGTGVNQPQHF. The DNA for the CDR3 is TGCGCCAGCAGCTTGGGTACAGGGGTAAATCAGCCCCAGCATTTT.

V and J are TRBV6-1 and TRBJ1-4; no definite D call. Trimming removed 2 bases at V and 6 bases at J, with 19 bases between. Germline loops: CDR1 MNHNS, CDR2 SASEGT. CDR3 length: 17 amino acids. The CDR3 reads CASSERGGWEFDEKLFF. The CDR3 region has the DNA TGTGCCAGCAGTGAACGGGGTGGTTGGGAGTTCGATGAAAAACTGTTTTTT.